This TCR beta chain was retrieved from a study of CD8 T cells in Susac syndrome. It was with random hexamers that roughly 0.45 to 1 ug RNA was reverse transcribed. TCRdb reanalysed the immunoSEQ multiplex PCR reads using MiXCR and keeps one entry per CDR3 protein. The sample lists approximately 70,000 distinct CDR3 sequences, roughly 95% occurring once. This CDR3 is built from 11 residues. V was shortened by 4 bases and J by 6 bases, with 7 bases between the two germline ends. The germline CDR1 and CDR2 sequences are SGHDT and YYEEEE. This receptor was taken from a human donor with multiple sclerosis. The material sequenced was CD4+ T cells from PBMCs. The chain couples TRBV5-6 to TRBJ1-2; no definite D call. The DNA for the CDR3 is TGTGCCAGCAGCGGCGCCGATGGCTACACCTTC. Translated, it gives CASSGADGYTF.